This T cell receptor (beta chain) came from a study of shared clonotypes between healthy human individuals. With unsorted samples, genomic DNA was obtained from approximately 96 million PBMCs. Profiled with immunoSEQ multiplex PCR; TCRdb holds only in-frame clones, not every one. Of 490,000 or so clones in the sample, 79% are singletons; the top ten hold roughly 12%. Germline V CDR1 and CDR2: SGHVS, FNYEAQ. V dropped 0 bases and J dropped 6 bases, with 9 bases sitting between them. This CDR3 spans 15 amino acids. The receptor was isolated from a woman between 40 and 55 years old in good health. Some clones in this sample may be carry-over from other donors' samples. This chain joins TRBV7-6 and TRBJ1-6, with a weak D call TRBD1 (5 bases). The specimen was PBMCs. CDR3 sequence reads: CASSLAGTGNSPLHF. DNA for the CDR3: TGTGCCAGCAGCTTAGCCGGGACGGGTAATTCACCCCTCCACTTT.